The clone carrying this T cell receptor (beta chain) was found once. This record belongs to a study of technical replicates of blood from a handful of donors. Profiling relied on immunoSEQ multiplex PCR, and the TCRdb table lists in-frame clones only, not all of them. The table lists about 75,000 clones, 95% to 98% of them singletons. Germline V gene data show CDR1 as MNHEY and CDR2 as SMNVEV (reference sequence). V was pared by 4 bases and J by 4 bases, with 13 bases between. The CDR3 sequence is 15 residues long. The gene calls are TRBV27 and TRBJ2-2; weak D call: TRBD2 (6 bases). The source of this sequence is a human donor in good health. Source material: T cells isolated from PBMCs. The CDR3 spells CASSSRGLLTGELFF. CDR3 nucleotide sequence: TGTGCCAGCAGTTCACGTGGACTACTCACCGGGGAGCTGTTTTTT.